The 11 T cell receptor beta chains below were found in one sample sequenced in a study of blood T cell repertoires in COVID-19 (dated by TCRdb to the early 2020s). The library was built by means of the immunoSEQ multiplex PCR assay. TCRdb stores this immuneACCESS table with in-frame sequences only. Part of the clones is absent; in the studies checked, under half of the shortfall reflects unresolved V genes, and no reason is known for the rest. The sample yields approximately 69,000 clones; around 80% were counted once. Together, the top ten hold roughly 13% of the sample. The sequenced sample was peripheral blood. The receptors stem from a woman at least 80 years old with acute or convalescent COVID-19.

This rearrangement joins TRBV4-3 to TRBJ1-5, with D perhaps matching TRBD1 (5 bases). The ends were cut back, 2 bases at V and 7 bases at J, with 9 bases in the middle. CDR3 length equals 13 residues. Germline V CDR1 and CDR2: LGHNA, YSLEER. In DNA form, the CDR3 reads TGCGCCAGCAGCCAACAACAGGCCCAGCCCCAGCATTTT. This encodes CASSQQQAQPQHF.

In this sample, this clone turned up a few times. The chain has TRBV28 and TRBJ2-7; 7 nucleotides line up with TRBD2. The trim removed 2 bases at V and 4 bases at J, leaving 8 bases unmatched. The germline V gene encodes CDR1 MDHEN and CDR2 SYDVKM. There are 15 residues in the CDR3. In DNA, the CDR3 is TGTGCCAGCAGTTTAACCGGGACTAACCATTACGAGCAGTACTTC. It translates to CASSLTGTNHYEQYF. Complete variable domain (other parts from reference TRBV28 and TRBJ2-7): DVKVTQSSRYLVKRTGEKVFLECVQDMDHENMFWYRQDPGLGLRLIYFSYDVKMKEKGDIPEGYSVSREKKERFSLILESASTNQTSMYLCASSLTGTNHYEQYFGPGTRLTVT.

This clone was detected once. V gene TRBV5-1 combines with J gene TRBJ2-1; 7 nucleotides align to TRBD2. The germline V gene has CDR1 SGHRS and CDR2 YFSETQ. Trimming cost V 5 bases and J 0 bases; bases outside gene matches: 5. The CDR3 spans 15 residues. The CDR3 loop is CASRGGDSSYNEQFF. In DNA, the CDR3 is TGCGCCAGCAGGGGGGGGGATAGCTCCTACAATGAGCAGTTCTTC.

This chain links TRBV30 with TRBJ2-2, with D possibly matching TRBD1 (6 bases). V lost 0 bases to trimming and J lost 7 bases, with 12 bases between them. Per the germline V gene, CDR1 is GTSNPN and CDR2 is SVGIG (reference sequence). The CDR3 runs 14 residues. The CDR3 DNA reads TGTGCCTGGAGTGTAGTGCAGGGGATCGGGGAGCTGTTTTTT. Translating it yields CAWSVVQGIGELFF.

The chain has TRBV18 and TRBJ1-1, with D possibly TRBD1 on 6 matching bases. The CDR3 is 14 residues long. Trimming cost V 3 bases and J 1 base, with 9 bases left between them. Per the germline V gene, CDR1 is KGHSH and CDR2 is LQKENI. The CDR3 DNA reads TGTGCCAGCTCACCCTTGGACAGGAACACTGAAGCTTTCTTT. Translating it yields CASSPLDRNTEAFF.

J is TRBJ1-6 and V is TRBV10-1, with 9 nucleotides matching TRBD1. This CDR3 comprises 15 residues. Losses at the gene ends were 2 bases for V and 6 bases for J; bases not matched to a gene: 2. Germline V gene data show CDR1 as WNHNN and CDR2 as SYGVQD (reference sequence). The CDR3: CASSEGTGINSPLHF. The CDR3 region has the DNA TGCGCCAGCAGTGAGGGGACAGGGATTAATTCACCCCTCCACTTT.

This chain connects TRBV6-5 to TRBJ2-1, with 9 bases fitting TRBD2. After removal of 2 bases from V and 2 bases from J, the junction contained 1 base not matched to a gene. The CDR3 length is 15 residues. Per germline, CDR1 MNHEY and CDR2 SVGAGI. CDR3 amino acids: CASSYAGGPYNEQFF. The CDR3 region has the DNA TGTGCCAGCAGTTACGCGGGAGGGCCCTACAATGAGCAGTTCTTC.

The J gene is TRBJ2-3, the V gene TRBV4-3; 8 bases agree with TRBD2. Germline V gives CDR1 LGHNA, CDR2 YSLEER. J lost 3 bases, V lost 4 bases, and 3 bases had no gene match. This CDR3 has 14 residues. DNA of the CDR3: TGCGCCAGCAGCCCGAGCGGGAGAACAGATACGCAGTATTTT. This encodes CASSPSGRTDTQYF.

The CDR3 DNA reads as TGTGCCAGCAGCTTATTAGGACAGGGGGCCTCTGAAGCTTTCTTT. Translating it yields CASSLLGQGASEAFF. V and J are TRBV7-3 and TRBJ1-1, with TRBD1 matching over 11 bases. CDR3 length: 15 amino acids. J lost 6 bases, V lost 2 bases, and 5 bases had no gene match. Per germline, CDR1 SGHTA and CDR2 FQGTGA.

The chain employs TRBV5-4 and TRBJ2-3; D is ambiguous. The CDR3 runs 16 residues. CDR1 is SGHNT and CDR2 is YYREEE in the germline V gene (reference sequence). The germline V and J ends were trimmed by 1 base and 0 bases, with 12 bases remaining between them. CDR3 coding DNA: TGTGCCAGCAGCTTGTCAGGAATCCTAAGCACAGATACGCAGTATTTT. Encoded protein: CASSLSGILSTDTQYF.

As DNA, the CDR3 is TGTGCCAGCAGCTTAGGTGGGAGATCCTACAATGAGCAGTTCTTC. Translated: CASSLGGRSYNEQFF. This chain joins TRBV7-9 and TRBJ2-1; a possible D gene is TRBD2 (5 bases). This CDR3 has 15 amino acids. CDR1 SEHNR and CDR2 FQNEAQ come from the germline V gene (reference sequence). Trimming pared 1 base from V and 1 base from J, leaving 8 bases between.